In this sample, the clone carrying this TCR beta chain turned up once. What it binds is not known. Sequencing relied on a cDNA template that was reverse transcribed from extracted RNA. Only in-frame clones appear in the TCRdb table, and some are missing; sequencing was by immunoSEQ multiplex PCR. Among about 150,000 clones listed, 55% were seen once. Germline CDR1 SQVTM, CDR2 ANQGSEA. V was shortened by 2 bases and J by 10 bases, with 14 bases between the two germline ends. The CDR3 sequence is 12 residues long. This record belongs to a study of CD8+ T cells in alopecia areata. Study-level points and caveats: Relative to normal scalp, lesional scalp, especially alopecia totalis/universalis, showed higher clonality.

Researchers picked out CD4+ and CD8+ T cells from PBMCs by sorting. The rearrangement uses TRBV29-1 and TRBJ1-1; D gene ambiguous. The sample consisted of CD4+ T cells sorted from blood. The TCR originated in a human donor in good health. The CDR3 here is CSVETRSERAFF. DNA of the CDR3: TGCAGCGTTGAAACTCGGTCGGAGAGAGCTTTCTTT. Together with reference TRBV29-1 and TRBJ1-1, the CDR3 gives the full variable domain: SAVISQKPSRDICQRGTSLTIQCQVDSQVTMMFWYRQQPGQSLTLIATANQGSEATYESGFVIDKFPISRPNLTFSTLTVSNMSPEDSSIYLCSVETRSERAFFGQGTRLTVV.